These 27 T cell receptor beta chains share one sample of origin, sequenced in a study of T-cell reconstitution after alpha-beta-depleted transplantation in children. Unique molecular identifiers featured in how the TCRbeta library was prepared. One entry per CDR3 protein results from TCRdb running MiXCR on the PCR reads. The sample shows around 190,000 distinct CDR3 sequences, approximately 6.3% of them seen only once. The material sequenced was PBMCs, taken before TCRalphabeta/CD19-depleted stem cell transplant. The origin of the receptors is a boy aged 2 to 10 with acute lymphoblastic leukemia, due to receive a stem cell transplant.

This clonotype showed up many times. The chain uses TRBV29-1 and TRBJ2-5; D is perhaps TRBD1 (6 bases). The CDR3 loop spans 15 amino acids. Germline CDR1 and CDR2: SQVTM and ANQGSEA. V lost 0 bases and J lost 5, with 16 bases in between. CDR3 amino acids: CSVEDRQVGAETQYF. CDR3 coding DNA: TGCAGCGTTGAAGATCGACAGGTGGGGGCGGAGACCCAGTACTTC. The full variable domain, completed using reference TRBV29-1 and TRBJ2-5, is SAVISQKPSRDICQRGTSLTIQCQVDSQVTMMFWYRQQPGQSLTLIATANQGSEATYESGFVIDKFPISRPNLTFSTLTVSNMSPEDSSIYLCSVEDRQVGAETQYFGPGTRLLVL.

This clonotype was detected many times. The genes are TRBV29-1 and TRBJ1-2; D is perhaps TRBD1 (5 bases). The V end lost 5 bases, the J end lost 5 bases, and 12 bases lay between the germline ends. Germline V lookup: CDR1 SQVTM, CDR2 ANQGSEA. There are 12 residues in the CDR3. The CDR3 region is CSVRDPGYGYTF. The CDR3 DNA follows: TGCAGCGTTCGGGACCCAGGATATGGCTACACCTTC. Drawing the rest from reference TRBV29-1 and TRBJ1-2, the complete variable domain is SAVISQKPSRDICQRGTSLTIQCQVDSQVTMMFWYRQQPGQSLTLIATANQGSEATYESGFVIDKFPISRPNLTFSTLTVSNMSPEDSSIYLCSVRDPGYGYTFGSGTRLTVV.

This clonotype has only a few counts. The V call is TRBV4-3, the J call TRBJ1-6, with D perhaps TRBD1 (5 bases). The germline V gene encodes CDR1 LGHNA and CDR2 YSLEER. The CDR3 has 15 amino acids. Trimming left V 1 base short and J 13 bases short, with 17 bases between. CDR3 sequence reads: CASSQVLGGSTPLHF. In nucleotides, the CDR3 is TGCGCCAGCAGCCAAGTTCTGGGGGGGTCTACCCCCCTCCACTTT.

J is TRBJ1-2 and V is TRBV20-1; D is unclear. The CDR3 contains 10 residues. The germline V gene has CDR1 DFQATT and CDR2 SNEGSKA (reference sequence). CDR3 bases: TGCACCCCTAACAGAGATGGCTACACCTTC. Translated, it gives CTPNRDGYTF.

The sample holds many counts of this clonotype. The rearrangement links TRBV28 to TRBJ2-3; D is ambiguous. Looked up from germline, CDR1 is MDHEN and CDR2 is SYDVKM. V lost 4 bases, J lost 0 bases, and 11 bases lay in between. CDR3 size: 15 residues. CDR3 in amino acids: CASSSGAASTDTQYF. For the CDR3, the DNA is TGTGCCAGCAGTTCCGGCGCGGCTAGCACAGATACGCAGTATTTT. The full variable domain, in which reference TRBV28 and TRBJ2-3 provide the parts outside the CDR3, is DVKVTQSSRYLVKRTGEKVFLECVQDMDHENMFWYRQDPGLGLRLIYFSYDVKMKEKGDIPEGYSVSREKKERFSLILESASTNQTSMYLCASSSGAASTDTQYFGPGTRLTVL.

The V gene is TRBV20-1, the J gene TRBJ1-5; 9 nucleotides align to TRBD1. The trim removed 5 bases at V and 9 bases at J, leaving 8 bases unmatched. Germline V gene data show CDR1 as DFQATT and CDR2 as SNEGSKA (reference sequence). The CDR3 is made up of 13 amino acids. The CDR3 here is CSAFGQGIPPQHF. The CDR3 nucleotides read TGCAGTGCTTTCGGACAGGGGATCCCGCCCCAGCATTTT.

This clonotype was seen only a few times. V and J are TRBV29-1 and TRBJ2-2, with D possibly called TRBD1 or TRBD2 (5 bases each). V lost 0 bases, J lost 1 base, and 15 bases lay in between. The CDR3 is 17 amino acids. Germline V gene data show CDR1 as SQVTM and CDR2 as ANQGSEA. CDR3 in amino acids: CSVEEGVGRVNTGELFF. CDR3 DNA sequence: TGCAGCGTTGAAGAGGGGGTGGGCAGGGTGAACACCGGGGAGCTGTTTTTT.

This clonotype has at least ten counts. The CDR3 DNA follows: TGTGCCAGCAGCTCCCGACAGGTCTATGGCTACACCTTC. The encoded protein is CASSSRQVYGYTF. The chain joins TRBV11-2 to TRBJ1-2; possible D gene TRBD1, 6 bases. CDR1 and CDR2 from the germline V gene are SGHAT and FQNNGV. There are 13 residues in the CDR3. V lost 4 bases and J lost 4, with 10 bases in between. Looking up the rest from reference TRBV11-2 and TRBJ1-2 gives the full variable domain: EAGVAQSPRYKIIEKRQSVAFWCNPISGHATLYWYQQILGQGPKLLIQFQNNGVVDDSQLPKDRFSAERLKGVDSTLKIQPAKLEDSAVYLCASSSRQVYGYTFGSGTRLTVV.

This clonotype has at least ten counts. This sequence joins TRBV20-1 and TRBJ2-7; TRBD2 aligns across 10 bases. V lost 3 bases and J lost 4; bases outside the gene matches: 9. Looked up from germline, CDR1 is DFQATT and CDR2 is SNEGSKA (reference sequence). This CDR3 contains 15 residues. CDR3 sequence reads: CSARPLAGANYEQYF. The CDR3 DNA reads as TGCAGTGCTAGGCCTCTAGCGGGAGCAAATTACGAGCAGTACTTC.

This clonotype was observed at least ten times. The chain carries TRBV5-1 and TRBJ2-7; D assignment may be TRBD1 or TRBD2 (6 bases each). Germline V gives CDR1 SGHRS, CDR2 YFSETQ. This CDR3 region has 14 residues. The ends were cut back, 0 bases at V and 5 bases at J, with 12 bases in the middle. The CDR3 is CASSLVGGQNEQYF. The CDR3 bases are TGCGCCAGCAGCTTGGTCGGGGGCCAGAACGAGCAGTACTTC.

This clonotype has at least ten counts. The gene calls are TRBV28 and TRBJ2-7; the D gene is possibly TRBD2 (6 bases). Deletions cut 8 bases from V and 5 bases from J, with 13 bases between. Germline V gives CDR1 MDHEN, CDR2 SYDVKM. The CDR3 length is 12 residues. The CDR3 DNA sequence: TGTGCCAGCCGCGGGGTAAGAAACGAGCAGTACTTC. This gives the protein CASRGVRNEQYF.

This clonotype has a count of ten or more. V and J are TRBV2 and TRBJ2-7; TRBD1 or TRBD2 may be the D gene (5 bases each). The V gene lost 8 bases and the J gene lost 3 bases, with 23 bases spanning the gap. This CDR3 region has 16 residues. CDR1 is SNHLY, CDR2 FYNNEI, per germline. This CDR3 is CASGRLGRRNDYEQYF. The CDR3 DNA follows: TGTGCCAGCGGACGATTGGGACGCAGAAACGACTACGAGCAGTACTTC.

This sequence joins TRBV6-5 and TRBJ2-3; TRBD2 agrees at 8 bases. Germline lookup yields CDR1 MNHEY and CDR2 SVGAGI. J was trimmed by 4 bases and V by 4 bases; bases with no gene match: 7. CDR3 length: 15 amino acids. The CDR3, as DNA: TGTGCCAGCAGTTTGGGCGGGGGGAGCGCAGATACGCAGTATTTT. Its protein product is CASSLGGGSADTQYF.

The chain recombines TRBV4-2 with TRBJ1-4; TRBD1 agrees at 7 bases. CDR1 LGHNA and CDR2 YNFKEQ come from the germline V gene. The CDR3 extends over 15 amino acids. Trimming at V came to 4 bases and at J to 6 bases, leaving 8 bases not matched to a gene. The CDR3 nucleotides are TGTGCCAGCAGCCCTGGGGACAGAGAGTATGAAAAACTGTTTTTT. Encoded protein: CASSPGDREYEKLFF.

At least ten counts were recorded for this clonotype. J is TRBJ2-1 and V is TRBV29-1; D may be TRBD2 (6 bases). This CDR3 is built from 13 residues. Germline V CDR1 and CDR2: SQVTM, ANQGSEA. CDR3 nucleotide sequence: TGCAGTATTCTCCGGGAGTCACGCAATGAGCAGTTCTTC. Translation: CSILRESRNEQFF.

This clonotype appeared a few times. This chain uses TRBV20-1 with TRBJ2-7, with a possible D match to TRBD1 (6 bases). There are 18 residues in the CDR3. Germline V gene sequence: CDR1 DFQATT, CDR2 SNEGSKA (reference sequence). The ends were cut back, 3 bases at V and 7 bases at J, with 31 bases in the middle. The CDR3: CSASGGGAVGVGLGEQYF. CDR3 nucleotide sequence: TGCAGTGCTAGTGGTGGGGGCGCGGTTGGTGTGGGTCTCGGGGAGCAGTACTTC.

This clonotype showed up just a few times. The chain joins TRBV5-1 to TRBJ2-2, with 11 bases aligning to TRBD2. Germline CDR1 is SGHRS and CDR2 is YFSETQ. V lost 2 bases, J lost 3 bases, and 6 bases stayed unmatched. There are 17 residues in the CDR3. In DNA, the CDR3 is TGCGCCAGCAGCTTCGATAGCGGGAGGGCCGACACCGGGGAGCTGTTTTTT. Amino acid sequence: CASSFDSGRADTGELFF.

This clonotype occurred a few times. The V gene is TRBV2, the J gene TRBJ2-1; D possibly corresponds to TRBD1 (6 bases). The length of the CDR3 is 16 residues. The germline CDR1 and CDR2 sequences are SNHLY and FYNNEI. V dropped 5 bases and J dropped 0 bases, with 14 bases sitting between them. CDR3 protein: CASSLPGGGSYNEQFF. CDR3 sequence (DNA): TGTGCCAGCAGTCTCCCTGGGGGCGGCTCCTACAATGAGCAGTTCTTC. Based on the CDR3 plus reference TRBV2 and TRBJ2-1, the full variable domain is EPEVTQTPSHQVTQMGQEVILRCVPISNHLYFYWYRQILGQKVEFLVSFYNNEISEKSEIFDDQFSVERPDGSNFTLKIRSTKLEDSAMYFCASSLPGGGSYNEQFFGPGTRLTVL.

The chain recombines TRBV20-1 with TRBJ2-3; no firm D call. The ends were cut back, 2 bases at V and 0 bases at J, with 9 bases in the middle. Germline V gene data show CDR1 as DFQATT and CDR2 as SNEGSKA (reference sequence). This CDR3 contains 14 residues. Here the CDR3 reads CSARRQTSTDTQYF. CDR3 DNA sequence: TGCAGTGCTAGAAGGCAGACTAGCACAGATACGCAGTATTTT.

This clonotype came up a few times. V gene TRBV6-1 combines with J gene TRBJ1-5; perhaps TRBD1 as D (6 bases). CDR1 is MNHNS and CDR2 is SASEGT in the germline V gene. The CDR3 spans 16 residues. V was trimmed by 3 bases and J by 3 bases, leaving 15 bases between them. CDR3 DNA sequence: TGTGCCAGCAGTGATGACAGGTTATCTTACAATCAGCCCCAGCATTTT. Its translation is CASSDDRLSYNQPQHF.

This clonotype was observed at least ten times. The chain recombines TRBV30 with TRBJ1-2; D gene ambiguous. V was trimmed by 5 bases and J by 1 base, leaving 8 bases between them. The length of the CDR3 is 12 residues. Germline CDR1 reads GTSNPN; CDR2 reads SVGIG (reference sequence). The CDR3 reads CAWQILNYGYTF. DNA for the CDR3: TGTGCCTGGCAAATACTTAACTATGGCTACACCTTC.

This chain uses TRBV28 with TRBJ2-5; 7 bases fit TRBD1. The V and J ends lost 6 bases and 0 bases, in that order; junction bases with no gene match: 7. The V gene's germline CDR1 is MDHEN and CDR2 SYDVKM. The CDR3 has 15 residues. As DNA, the CDR3 is TGTGCCAGCAGGACAGGGCTAACGTACCAAGAGACCCAGTACTTC. Its protein is CASRTGLTYQETQYF. Together with reference TRBV28 and TRBJ2-5, the CDR3 gives the full variable domain: DVKVTQSSRYLVKRTGEKVFLECVQDMDHENMFWYRQDPGLGLRLIYFSYDVKMKEKGDIPEGYSVSREKKERFSLILESASTNQTSMYLCASRTGLTYQETQYFGPGTRLLVL.

For the CDR3, the DNA is TGTGCCTTGCACGTAGGGGCTAATGAAAAACTGTTTTTT. Translation: CALHVGANEKLFF. This sequence joins TRBV28 and TRBJ1-4, with D perhaps matching TRBD1 (5 bases). CDR3 length: 13 amino acids. V lost 11 bases, J lost 3 bases, and 13 bases lay in between. Per the germline V gene, CDR1 is MDHEN and CDR2 is SYDVKM.

The V gene is TRBV12-5, the J gene TRBJ2-1; weak D call: TRBD2 (7 bases). Germline CDR1 and CDR2: LGHNT and FRNRAP. The CDR3 length is 12 residues. V lost 7 bases to trimming and J lost 9 bases, with 13 bases between them. The CDR3 protein is CASAQGGGEQFF. Here the CDR3 DNA reads TGTGCTAGTGCTCAGGGAGGGGGTGAGCAGTTCTTC.

This clonotype was observed at least ten times. The rearrangement links TRBV3-1 to TRBJ1-1; D gene unclear. The germline gives CDR1 LGHDT, CDR2 YNNKEL (reference sequence). This CDR3 spans 14 amino acids. V was pared by 1 base and J by 6 bases, with 12 bases between. CDR3 nucleotides: TGTGCCAGCAGCCAAGCCTCGGGAGCGGCTGAAGCTTTCTTT. The encoded protein is CASSQASGAAEAFF.

This sequence joins TRBV20-1 and TRBJ2-7; D may match TRBD1 or TRBD2 (6 bases each). The germline CDR1 and CDR2 sequences are DFQATT and SNEGSKA (reference sequence). This CDR3 contains 15 residues. V lost 0 bases to trimming and J lost 3 bases, with 15 bases between them. The CDR3 region is CSARELRGDYYEQYF. CDR3 in DNA: TGCAGTGCTAGAGAACTGAGGGGGGATTACTACGAGCAGTACTTC.

In this sample, this clonotype turned up many times. This rearrangement joins TRBV10-3 to TRBJ2-7; TRBD2 matches 7 bases. After removal of 6 bases from V and 6 bases from J, the junction contained 5 bases not matched to a gene. The CDR3 contains 12 residues. Germline V gives CDR1 ENHRY, CDR2 SYGVKD. The CDR3 sequence is CAISVREGEQYF. CDR3 sequence (DNA): TGTGCCATCAGCGTCAGGGAGGGCGAGCAGTACTTC.